This section outlines one TCR beta chain sequence together with its context. This clone's antigen is unknown. The record has no base qualities; no much larger clone is one base away. Donors were under 40 systemically healthy Caucasian individuals from Russia aged 6 to 90 years. Each donor gave ten milliliters of peripheral blood, drawn into EDTA-treated Vacutainer tubes. PBMCs were isolated by Ficoll-Paque density-gradient centrifugation, with at least 6 million obtained per sample. Total RNA, at least 5 micrograms per sample, was extracted from PBMCs with Trizol reagent. Naive CD45RAhigh/CD27high T cell percentages were measured by flow cytometry on a PBMC aliquot from every donor. The data were taken from a study of blood T cells in healthy people across ages (dated by TCRdb to 2015 to 2017). Regarding the research as a whole: In model experiments, template switching captured about one uniquely barcoded TCR beta cDNA molecule for every two T cells. The donors were divided into four age groups: young (average approximately 16 years), middle-aged (approximately 39), aged (about 62) and long-lived (about 84). To avoid experimental bias, donors of different ages were randomly spread across the sequencing lanes. Using deep sequencing normalized with unique cDNA molecular identifiers, the study measured how TCR beta repertoire diversity changes with age. Two additional independent replicas of 1 million unique cDNA reads from the same blood draw were analyzed for two donors (one aged 18 to 30 and one aged 80 or older). The paper's findings and limits, for the study overall: Compared with the aged group, the long-lived group had more naive CD4+ T cells, fewer expanded clones and increased TCR diversity, suggesting age selection. Estimates of total diversity based on one million sequenced T cells were regarded as lower bounds and as underestimates. Because donor CMV infection status was unknown, age-related changes in expanded clonotypes were potentially confounded. Observed TCR beta diversity per million T cells fell roughly linearly with age, and a significant reduction was already apparent by age around 40. Observed TCR beta diversity correlated strongly with the percentage of naive T cells measured by flow cytometry. Since profiling was done on bulk unsorted PBMCs, naive and antigen-experienced compartments could not be conclusively compared.

Library generation was performed with 5' RACE. A second about 7 to 12 cycle PCR used a sample-barcoded 5' primer and a J-beta primer mix. A template-switch 5' adaptor carrying 12 random nucleotides introduced a unique molecular identifier onto each TCR beta cDNA molecule. At least 2.5 million CDR3-containing paired-end reads were obtained from each sample. First-strand cDNA was synthesized from all RNA with the Mint cDNA synthesis kit, primed by a TRBC-specific oligonucleotide. After uracil-DNA glycosylase treatment, a first 18-cycle PCR used universal primers M1SS and BC2_uni_R on all cDNA. Per the source publication's procedure: Each sample was normalized by randomly selecting 1 million high-quality reads, each carrying a distinct molecular identifier. Instead of being binned into consensus sequences, reads that shared molecular identifiers were thrown out. CDR3 identification, clonotype clustering and error correction used MiTCR with a Q25 quality threshold and the strictest error-elimination algorithm. Lower-bound total TCR beta diversity was estimated with a nonparametric unseen species model using Euler transformation. Starting from the raw public reads, TCRdb applied fastp trimming at Q25, assembled clones with MiXCR and retained in-frame beta chains. CDR3 protein duplicates are merged, each entry listing the most common genes and DNA. These V and J calls rely on TCRdb rather than the paper's analysis. This sample is represented by around 1,800,000 distinct CDR3 sequences; about two fifths of them were singletons. The ten largest account for 20% to 25% of the sample.

After removal of 2 bases from V and 2 bases from J, the junction retains 4 bases not matched to a gene. Via the germline V gene, CDR1 is SGHRS and CDR2 YFSETQ. Including the terminal cysteine and phenylalanine, the CDR3 comprises 15 residues. Only the CDR3 part of the read is kept: 45 bases, read in frame from the first base. The sequence was collected from a human donor in good health. The sequencing sample was made of blood. The chain links TRBV5-1 with TRBJ1-2; 9 central bases correspond to TRBD1. The encoded CDR3 is CASSLQGAENYGYTF. The nucleotide sequence is given as TGCGCCAGCAGCTTACAGGGGGCAGAGAACTATGGCTACACCTTC.